This T cell receptor beta chain is from a study of CD8+CD57+ T cells in acquired aplastic anemia. This clonotype was found many times. Germline V CDR1 and CDR2: SNHLY, FYNNEI. The CDR3 spans 14 residues. V shed 7 bases and J shed 2 bases, with 12 bases lying between them. CDR3 and TCR beta VDJ profiling relied on genomic DNA as the template. TCRdb processed the reads anew with MiXCR; each CDR3 protein has one entry. Here the sample spans 200,000 to 250,000 distinct CDR3 sequences, roughly 35% being singletons. Sequenced sample: sorted CD4+, CD8+, or CD8+CD57+ T cells (not recorded which) from PBMCs. V is TRBV2 and J is TRBJ1-5; D is ambiguous. The TCR was taken from a human donor in good health, serving as a control. The CDR3 here is CASTWIQGNQPQHF. CDR3 bases: TGTGCCAGCACCTGGATCCAGGGCAATCAGCCCCAGCATTTT.